This T cell receptor (beta chain) was captured in a study of identical twins. General observations from the study: For zero-insertion analyses, partial confounding could come from invariant MAIT and iNKT cells. Out-of-frame alpha sequences common to twins were enriched for low generation probability. Cord blood beta clonotypes present at high abundance carried fewer insertions; no such pattern appeared in memory repertoires.

The cDNA had a unique molecular identifier and a template-switch universal primer site. TCRdb used MiXCR to reprocess the 5' RACE reads, holding one entry per CDR3 protein. The sample shows 1.5 million or so distinct CDR3 sequences, around 29% of them seen only once. Trimming pared 1 base from V and 1 base from J, leaving 16 bases between. The CDR3 runs to 17 residues. Of note for this clonotype: Its antigen is unknown.

The chain uses TRBV12-3 or TRBV12-4 and TRBJ1-1; possible D gene TRBD1, 6 bases. This receptor was taken from a newborn girl in good health. Sequenced material: cord blood. CDR3: CASSLVKGGGRNTEAFF. The CDR3 DNA reads TGTGCCAGCAGTTTAGTAAAGGGAGGGGGTAGGAACACTGAAGCTTTCTTT.